This T cell receptor (beta chain) was sequenced in a study of blood T cell repertoires in COVID-19. This clone was picked up one time. CDR3 length: 14 residues. CDR1 and CDR2 from the germline V gene are SNHLY and FYNNEI. Losses at the gene ends were 11 bases for V and 1 base for J; bases not matched to a gene: 6. Under the authors' procedure: Scientists estimated how many nucleated cells there were by amplifying reference gene primers. Clones were sequenced by immunoSEQ multiplex PCR, and TCRdb holds only the in-frame ones, with some missing. The V and J calls and clone size are taken from that table; D and trimming were inferred from the DNA. This table holds under 250,000 clones, about 89% found once.

The chain has TRBV2 and TRBJ2-2, with 8 bases fitting TRBD1. The material sequenced was peripheral blood. The sequence was obtained from a woman in her sixties or seventies who had recovered from COVID-19. The CDR3 DNA follows: TGTGCCTGCGACAGGGGCATGAACACCGGGGAGCTGTTTTTT. Translation gives CACDRGMNTGELFF. The full variable domain, in which reference TRBV2 and TRBJ2-2 provide the parts outside the CDR3, is EPEVTQTPSHQVTQMGQEVILRCVPISNHLYFYWYRQILGQKVEFLVSFYNNEISEKSEIFDDQFSVERPDGSNFTLKIRSTKLEDSAMYFCACDRGMNTGELFFGEGSRLTVL.